The following is a T cell receptor beta chain sequence with its context. The antigen remains unidentified. The data stem from a study of cytomegalovirus exposure and HLA in healthy donors. Across the whole study: From about 179 million T cells, an earlier analysis saw 90 million to 130 million unique TCR beta sequences.

Study outcomes and limitations: Cytomegalovirus association was assigned to about 150 TCR beta chains.

The PCR had 60 Vbeta and 13 Jbeta primers. Only in-frame clones appear in the TCRdb table, and some are missing; sequencing was by immunoSEQ multiplex PCR. The table lists roughly 99,000 clones, over 70% of them singletons. The CDR3 extends over 17 amino acids. From germline, CDR1 is GTSNPN and CDR2 SVGIG (reference sequence). Trimming removed 2 bases from V and 0 bases from J, with 18 bases in between. The rearrangement joins TRBV30 to TRBJ2-3; possibly TRBD1 for D (5 bases). The sequence was obtained from a man aged 25 to 40 in good health and CMV-seronegative. Material: PBMCs. CDR3 coding DNA: TGTGCCTGGAGTTCTCTCCAGGGTTCTGGTAGCACAGATACGCAGTATTTT. Residues: CAWSSLQGSGSTDTQYF.